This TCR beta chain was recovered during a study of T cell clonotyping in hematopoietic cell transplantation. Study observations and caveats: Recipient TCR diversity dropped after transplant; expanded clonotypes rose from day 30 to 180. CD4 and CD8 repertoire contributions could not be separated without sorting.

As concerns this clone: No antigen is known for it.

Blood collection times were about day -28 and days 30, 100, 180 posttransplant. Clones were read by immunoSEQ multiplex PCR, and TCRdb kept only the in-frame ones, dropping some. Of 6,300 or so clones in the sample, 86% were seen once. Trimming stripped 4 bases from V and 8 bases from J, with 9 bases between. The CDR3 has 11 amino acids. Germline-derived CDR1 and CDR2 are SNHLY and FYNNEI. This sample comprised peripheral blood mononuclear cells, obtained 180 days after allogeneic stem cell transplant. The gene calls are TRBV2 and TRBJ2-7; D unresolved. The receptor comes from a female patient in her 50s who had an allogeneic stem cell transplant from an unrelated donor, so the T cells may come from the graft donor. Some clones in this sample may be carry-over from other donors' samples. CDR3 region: CASSALEKQYF. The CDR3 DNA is TGTGCCAGCAGTGCTCTCGAGAAGCAGTACTTC.